This T cell receptor beta chain was found in a study of post-analysis software for immune sequencing data (dated by TCRdb to the mid-2010s). For the wider study: Relapsing-remitting, secondary progressive and progressive-relapsing multiple sclerosis were recorded as disease courses, and subtype annotation was lacking for some patients. The multiple sclerosis patient repertoires were compared with roughly twelve previously published healthy control repertoires from donors aged roughly 6 to 27 years. A subset of samples was prepared in parallel using single-end sample barcoding, then pooled and co-amplified after Illumina adapter ligation.

Beyond this particular receptor, the publication reports: The control group was slightly older than the multiple sclerosis patient group. Normalized Chao1 diversity was significantly lower in multiple sclerosis patients than controls, suggesting substantial peripheral T-cell clonal expansion. Significantly higher frequencies in patients than in controls were found for roughly 5 TRBV segments, including TRBV5-6, TRBV5-1 and TRBV20-1. Direct clustering with F measure revealed strong co-clustering of samples prepared in the same batch, which led to a batch-effect correction.

CDR1 and CDR2 are drawn from the germline V gene: SGHTS, YDEGEE. The CDR3 runs 15 residues from the cysteine to the phenylalanine. Solely the CDR3 DNA is kept, with 45 bases framed from the first base. V is reduced by 4 bases and J by 7 bases, leaving a spacing of 18 bases between them. On this clonotype: Its antigen target is currently unknown. Nothing much larger sits one base from this clone, and base qualities are not available.

To demonstrate the VDJtools post-analysis software, TCR beta repertoires were profiled from the peripheral blood of about 14 young patients with multiple sclerosis. Multiple sclerosis patients were children and adolescents aged about 6 to 17 years. Preparation of the library involved PCR. The sequencer listed for this sample is Illumina HiSeq 2500. To reduce PCR and sequencing biases, unique molecular identifiers were built into the TCR beta cDNA libraries. Per 1 to 10 million input T cells, 500,000 or so cDNA molecules were obtained, such that each molecule approximated one T cell. The patient libraries were prepared and sequenced with the same protocol used for the earlier healthy control dataset. Within a given batch, samples were prepared together, multiplexed and sequenced on the same HiSeq lane. The paper's data handling went like this. Raw barcoded reads were processed with MIGEC, discarding single-read molecular identifier groups before consensus assembly and CDR3 extraction. Clonotype tables were post-analysed with VDJtools, normalizing diversity by down-sampling all datasets to the smallest sample size. Repertoire overlap clustering matched CDR3 amino acid but not nucleotide sequences to correct batch-related cross-sample contamination. TCRdb reprocessing: public reads trimmed at Q25 with fastp, clones called with MiXCR, in-frame beta chains kept. Each CDR3 protein appears once, grouped with its most common genes and DNA. These V and J calls rely on TCRdb rather than the paper's analysis. The sample table contains roughly 580,000 distinct CDR3 sequences; only one count was recorded for roughly 45% of them. The leading ten clones occupy more than 1.5% of the sample.

The V and J genes are TRBV5-8 and TRBJ1-5; a tentative D match to TRBD1 spans 6 bases. This receptor was identified in a girl aged 10 to 17 with multiple sclerosis. The sample was blood. The DNA reads TGTGCCAGCAGCCCCGGCGGGGGGGCGGGCCAGCCCCAGCATTTT. It codes for CASSPGGGAGQPQHF.